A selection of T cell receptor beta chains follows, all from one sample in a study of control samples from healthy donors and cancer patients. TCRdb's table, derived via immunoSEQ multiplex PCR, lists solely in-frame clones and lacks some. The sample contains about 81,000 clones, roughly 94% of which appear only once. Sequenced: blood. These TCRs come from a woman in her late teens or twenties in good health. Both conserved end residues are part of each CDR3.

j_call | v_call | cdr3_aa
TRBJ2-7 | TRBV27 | CASSLSARFYEQYF
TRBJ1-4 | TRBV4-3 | CASSQDVTGTRNEKLFF
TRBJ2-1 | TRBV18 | CASSPNNEQFF
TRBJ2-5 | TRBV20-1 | CSARIEGTQYF
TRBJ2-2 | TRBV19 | CASSLSTGELFF
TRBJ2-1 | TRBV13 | CASSFLAGDMFF
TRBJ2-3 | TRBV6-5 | CASGRSGDTQYF
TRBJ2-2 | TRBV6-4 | CASSIGTGYRGAVF
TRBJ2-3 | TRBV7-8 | CASSLAERQGTDTQYF
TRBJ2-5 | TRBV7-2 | CASSSSRWSGETQYF
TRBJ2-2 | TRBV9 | CASSLDREVPGELFF
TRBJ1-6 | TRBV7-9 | CASSFGTTDNSPLHF
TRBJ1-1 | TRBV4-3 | CASSQFFRNTEAFF
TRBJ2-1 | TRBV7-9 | CASSSQTGEQFF
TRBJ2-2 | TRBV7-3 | CASSPTGANTGELFF
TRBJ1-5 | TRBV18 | CASSNNPRAGWYEDQPQHF
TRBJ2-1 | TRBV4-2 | CASSQEVLAGGPNNEQFF
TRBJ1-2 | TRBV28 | CASSRSRTYGYTF
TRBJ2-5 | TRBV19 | CASRTGNQETQYF
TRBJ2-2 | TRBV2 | CASSEAPGALGGELFF
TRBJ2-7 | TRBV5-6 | CASSLVDSSYEQYF
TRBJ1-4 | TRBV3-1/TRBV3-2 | CASSQGTAATNEKLFF
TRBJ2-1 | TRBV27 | CASSGQVSSYNEQFF
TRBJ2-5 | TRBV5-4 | CASSLRGVQETQYF
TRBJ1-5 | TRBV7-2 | CASSPRGGNQPQHF
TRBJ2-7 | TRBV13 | CASSFRETPYEQYF
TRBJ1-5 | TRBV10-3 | CAISERSAGNNQPQHF
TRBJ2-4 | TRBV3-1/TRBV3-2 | CASSQFKGAGNIQYF
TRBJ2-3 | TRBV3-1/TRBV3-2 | CASSHRGPTDTQYF
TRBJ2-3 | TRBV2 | CASRPNRGSSDTQYF
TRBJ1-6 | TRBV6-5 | CASSYVLDLNSPLHF
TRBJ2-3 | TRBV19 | CASSLTSESTDTQYF
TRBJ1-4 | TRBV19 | CASLSRGDEKLFF
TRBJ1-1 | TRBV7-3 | CASSSSSRGDTEAFF
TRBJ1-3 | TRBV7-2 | CASSLRRGPGNTIYF
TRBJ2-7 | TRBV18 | CASSPLRDEQYF
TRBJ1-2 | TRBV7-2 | CASSYDQINYGYTF
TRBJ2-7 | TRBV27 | CASSLGGNYEQYF
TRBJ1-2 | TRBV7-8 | CASSLGGGREGYTF